The text below deals with one T cell receptor beta chain. This clone's antigen is unknown. Per-nucleotide qualities are absent, and no much larger clonotype sits a single base away. These data are taken from a study of T cell changes during pregnancy in multiple sclerosis (dated by TCRdb to 2018 to 2020). Describing the broader study: In women with multiple sclerosis, the researchers looked at how the T cell repertoire shifted as pregnancy progressed.

CDR3 length: 12 amino acids, cysteine to phenylalanine. Only CDR3 DNA is held: 36 bases, read in frame from base 1. The germline V gene (reference sequence) sets CDR1 to MNHNY and CDR2 to SVGAGI. The junction shows trimming of 11 bases on V and 8 bases on J, and the gene matches do not reach 10 bases of it. Receptor libraries were prepared by the immunoSEQ multiplex PCR assay. TCRdb retrieved this table from immuneACCESS and kept in-frame rearrangements only. Not all clones are present; in checked studies, unresolved V genes account for under half, and no reason is known for the remainder. This sample gives tens of thousands of clones in total; roughly 89% of them show up just once. The ten largest clones add up to over 0.45% of the sample.

In this chain, TRBV6-6 is recombined with TRBJ1-2, and 8 bases in between align with TRBD1. This receptor was obtained from a female donor with multiple sclerosis, enrolled in a pregnancy study. The material was CD4+ T cells from peripheral blood mononuclear cells, obtained in the second trimester of pregnancy. Here the CDR3 is given as CASRPGDRGYTF. The sequenced DNA: TGTGCCTCCCGTCCGGGGGACAGGGGCTACACCTTC.